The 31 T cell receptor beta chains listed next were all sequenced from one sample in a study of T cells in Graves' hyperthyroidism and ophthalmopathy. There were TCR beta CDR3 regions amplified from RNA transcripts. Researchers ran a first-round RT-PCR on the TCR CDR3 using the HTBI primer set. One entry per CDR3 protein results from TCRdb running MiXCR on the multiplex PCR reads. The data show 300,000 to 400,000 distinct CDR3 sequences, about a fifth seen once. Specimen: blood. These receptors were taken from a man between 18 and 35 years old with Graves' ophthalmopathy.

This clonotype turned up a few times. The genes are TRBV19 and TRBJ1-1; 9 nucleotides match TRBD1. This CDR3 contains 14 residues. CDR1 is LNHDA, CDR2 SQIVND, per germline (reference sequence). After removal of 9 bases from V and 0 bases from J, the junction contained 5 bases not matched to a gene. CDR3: CASRDRALNTEAFF. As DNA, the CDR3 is TGTGCCAGCCGGGACAGGGCCTTGAACACTGAAGCTTTCTTT. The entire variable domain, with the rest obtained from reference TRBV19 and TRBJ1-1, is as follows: DGGITQSPKYLFRKEGQNVTLSCEQNLNHDAMYWYRQDPGQGLRLIYYSQIVNDFQKGDIAEGYSVSREKKESFPLTVTSAQKNPTAFYLCASRDRALNTEAFFGQGTRLTVV.

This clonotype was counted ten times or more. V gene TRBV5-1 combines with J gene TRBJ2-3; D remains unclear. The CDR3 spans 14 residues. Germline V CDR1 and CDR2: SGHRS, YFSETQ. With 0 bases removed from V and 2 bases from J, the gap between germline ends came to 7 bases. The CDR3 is CASSLVRTTDTQYF. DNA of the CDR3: TGCGCCAGCAGCTTGGTTAGGACCACAGATACGCAGTATTTT.

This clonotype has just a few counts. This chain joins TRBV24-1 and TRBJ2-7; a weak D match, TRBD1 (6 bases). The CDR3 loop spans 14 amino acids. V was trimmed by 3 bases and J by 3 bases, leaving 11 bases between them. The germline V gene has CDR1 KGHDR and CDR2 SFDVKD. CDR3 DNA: TGTGCCACCAGTGATGCAGGGGAAGTCTACGAGCAGTACTTC. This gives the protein CATSDAGEVYEQYF.

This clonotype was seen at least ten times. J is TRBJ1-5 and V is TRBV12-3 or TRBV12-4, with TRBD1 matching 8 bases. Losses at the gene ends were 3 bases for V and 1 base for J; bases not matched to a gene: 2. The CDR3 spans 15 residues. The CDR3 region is CASSFTGGSNQPQHF. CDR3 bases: TGTGCCAGCAGTTTTACAGGGGGGAGCAATCAGCCCCAGCATTTT.

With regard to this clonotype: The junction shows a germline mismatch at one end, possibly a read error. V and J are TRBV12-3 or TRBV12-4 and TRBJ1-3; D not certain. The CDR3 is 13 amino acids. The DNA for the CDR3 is TGTGCCAACAGTTTGTCGGGAGGAAACACCATATATTTT. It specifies CANSLSGGNTIYF.

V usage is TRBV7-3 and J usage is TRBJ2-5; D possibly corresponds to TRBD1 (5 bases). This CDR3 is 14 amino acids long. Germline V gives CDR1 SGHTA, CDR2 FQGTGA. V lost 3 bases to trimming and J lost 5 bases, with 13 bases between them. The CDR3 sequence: CASSLTQGSETQYF. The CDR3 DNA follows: TGTGCCAGCAGCTTGACCCAGGGATCCGAGACCCAGTACTTC.

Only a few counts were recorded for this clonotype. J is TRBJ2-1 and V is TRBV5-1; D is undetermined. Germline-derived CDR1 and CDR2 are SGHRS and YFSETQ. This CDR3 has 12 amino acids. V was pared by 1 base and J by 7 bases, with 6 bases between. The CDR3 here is CASSLTLNEQFF. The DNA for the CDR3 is TGCGCCAGCAGCTTGACCCTTAATGAGCAGTTCTTC.

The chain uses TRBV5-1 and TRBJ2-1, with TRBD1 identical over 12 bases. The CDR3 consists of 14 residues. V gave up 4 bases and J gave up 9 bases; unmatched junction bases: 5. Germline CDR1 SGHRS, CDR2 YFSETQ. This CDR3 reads CASSQGQGAGEQFF. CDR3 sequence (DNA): TGCGCCAGCAGCCAGGGACAGGGGGCGGGTGAGCAGTTCTTC.

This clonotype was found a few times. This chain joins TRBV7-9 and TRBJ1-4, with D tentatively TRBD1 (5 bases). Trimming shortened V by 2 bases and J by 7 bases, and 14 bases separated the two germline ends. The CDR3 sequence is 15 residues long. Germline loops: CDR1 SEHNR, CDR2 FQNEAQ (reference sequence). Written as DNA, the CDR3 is TGTGCCAGCAGCTTACTCGGGGGAGATAGTGAAAAACTGTTTTTT. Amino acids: CASSLLGGDSEKLFF.

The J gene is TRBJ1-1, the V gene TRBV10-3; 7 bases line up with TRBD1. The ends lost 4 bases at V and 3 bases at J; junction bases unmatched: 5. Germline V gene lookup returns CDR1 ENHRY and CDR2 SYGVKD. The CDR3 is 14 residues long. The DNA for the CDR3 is TGTGCCATCAGTGCCCTTCAGGGGGACACTGAAGCTTTCTTT. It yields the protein CAISALQGDTEAFF.

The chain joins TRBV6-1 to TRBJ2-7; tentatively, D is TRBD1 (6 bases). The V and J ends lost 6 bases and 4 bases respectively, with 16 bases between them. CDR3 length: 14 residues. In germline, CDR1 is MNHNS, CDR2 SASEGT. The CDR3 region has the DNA TGTGCCAGCAGGTTTGGTCAGGGGATTTACGAGCAGTACTTC. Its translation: CASRFGQGIYEQYF.

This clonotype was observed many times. CDR3 sequence reads: CASTTWDTSYEQYF. The DNA of the CDR3 is TGTGCCAGCACCACGTGGGATACCTCCTACGAGCAGTACTTC. The V and J genes are TRBV5-5 and TRBJ2-7, with D unresolved. V was pared by 6 bases and J by 0 bases, with 13 bases between. The length of the CDR3 is 14 residues. Germline-derived CDR1 and CDR2 are SGHKS and YYEKEE (reference sequence).

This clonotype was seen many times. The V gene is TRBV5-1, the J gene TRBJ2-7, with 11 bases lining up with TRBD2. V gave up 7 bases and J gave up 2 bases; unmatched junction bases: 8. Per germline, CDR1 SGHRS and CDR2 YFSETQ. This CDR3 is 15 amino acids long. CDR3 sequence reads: CASGRSGGAPYEQYF. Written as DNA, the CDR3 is TGCGCCAGCGGACGTAGCGGGGGGGCCCCCTACGAGCAGTACTTC.

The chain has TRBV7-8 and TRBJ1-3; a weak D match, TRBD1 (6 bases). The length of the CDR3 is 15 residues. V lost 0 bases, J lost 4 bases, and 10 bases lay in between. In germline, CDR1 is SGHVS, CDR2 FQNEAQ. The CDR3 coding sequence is TGTGCCAGCAGCTTAGCGCAGGGGCGGGGAAACACCATATATTTT. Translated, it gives CASSLAQGRGNTIYF.

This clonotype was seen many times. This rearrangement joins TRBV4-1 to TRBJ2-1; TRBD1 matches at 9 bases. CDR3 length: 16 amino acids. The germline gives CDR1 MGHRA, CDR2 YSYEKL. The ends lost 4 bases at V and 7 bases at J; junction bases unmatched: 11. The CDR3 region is CASSRPGTGLKNEQFF. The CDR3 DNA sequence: TGCGCCAGCAGCCGCCCCGGGACAGGGCTCAAGAATGAGCAGTTCTTC.

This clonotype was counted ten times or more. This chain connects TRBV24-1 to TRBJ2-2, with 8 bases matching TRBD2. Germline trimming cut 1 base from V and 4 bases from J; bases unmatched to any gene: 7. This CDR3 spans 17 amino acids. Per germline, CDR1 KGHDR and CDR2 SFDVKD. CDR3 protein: CATSDFRGLGSTGELFF. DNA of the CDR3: TGTGCCACCAGTGATTTCAGGGGACTAGGGTCCACCGGGGAGCTGTTTTTT.

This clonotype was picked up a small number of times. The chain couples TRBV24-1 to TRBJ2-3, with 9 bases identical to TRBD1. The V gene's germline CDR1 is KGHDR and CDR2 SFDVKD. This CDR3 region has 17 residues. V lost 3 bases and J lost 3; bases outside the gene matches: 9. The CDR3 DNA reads TGTGCCACCAGTGATCCAGGGACAGGGAGAGAGACAGATACGCAGTATTTT. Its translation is CATSDPGTGRETDTQYF.

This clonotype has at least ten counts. CDR3 protein: CAIGQGPYEQYF. In nucleotides, the CDR3 is TGTGCCATTGGACAGGGACCCTACGAGCAGTACTTC. This chain links TRBV10-3 with TRBJ2-7; 8 bases are a match to TRBD1. V lost 9 bases to trimming and J lost 2 bases; unmatched junction nucleotides: 3. From germline, CDR1 is ENHRY and CDR2 SYGVKD. The CDR3 is 12 amino acids.

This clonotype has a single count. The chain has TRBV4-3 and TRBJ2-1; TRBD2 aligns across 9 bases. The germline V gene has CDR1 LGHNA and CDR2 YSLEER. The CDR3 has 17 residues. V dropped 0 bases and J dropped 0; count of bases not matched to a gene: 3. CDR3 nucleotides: TGCGCCAGCAGCCAAGATCTAGCGGGAAGCTCCTACAATGAGCAGTTCTTC. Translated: CASSQDLAGSSYNEQFF.

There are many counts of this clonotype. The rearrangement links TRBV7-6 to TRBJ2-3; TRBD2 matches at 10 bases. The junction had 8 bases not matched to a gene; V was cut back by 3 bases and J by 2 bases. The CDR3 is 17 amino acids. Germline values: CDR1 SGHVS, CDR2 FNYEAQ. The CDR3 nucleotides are TGTGCCAGCAGCTTGGTACTTAGCGGGGGGTCCACAGATACGCAGTATTTT. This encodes CASSLVLSGGSTDTQYF.

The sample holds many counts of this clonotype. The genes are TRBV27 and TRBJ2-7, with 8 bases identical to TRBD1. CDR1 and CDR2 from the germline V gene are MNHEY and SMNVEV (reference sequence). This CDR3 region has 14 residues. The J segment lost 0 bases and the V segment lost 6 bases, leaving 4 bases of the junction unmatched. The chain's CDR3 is CASSLDRASYEQYF. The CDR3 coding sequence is TGTGCCAGCAGCCTGGACAGGGCCTCCTACGAGCAGTACTTC.

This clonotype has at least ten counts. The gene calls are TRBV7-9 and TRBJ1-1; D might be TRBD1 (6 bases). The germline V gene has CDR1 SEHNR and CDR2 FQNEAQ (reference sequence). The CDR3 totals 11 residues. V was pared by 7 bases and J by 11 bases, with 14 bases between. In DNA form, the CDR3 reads TGTGCCAGCATCAACCCAGGGGAGGCTTTCTTT. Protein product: CASINPGEAFF.

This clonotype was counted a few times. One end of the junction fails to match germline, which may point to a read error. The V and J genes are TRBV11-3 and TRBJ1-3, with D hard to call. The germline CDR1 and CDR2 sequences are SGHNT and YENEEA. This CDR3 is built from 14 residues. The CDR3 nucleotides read TGTGCCAGCATGGGCAGCCTCTCTGGAAGCACCATATATTTT. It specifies CASMGSLSGSTIYF.

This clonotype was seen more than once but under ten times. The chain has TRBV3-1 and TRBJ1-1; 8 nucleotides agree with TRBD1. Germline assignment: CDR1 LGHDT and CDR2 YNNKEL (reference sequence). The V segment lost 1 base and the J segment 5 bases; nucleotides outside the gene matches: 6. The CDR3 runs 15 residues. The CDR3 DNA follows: TGTGCCAGCAGCCAAGCAGGGGGCGGGGGAACTGAAGCTTTCTTT. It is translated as CASSQAGGGGTEAFF. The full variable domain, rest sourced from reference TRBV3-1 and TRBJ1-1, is DTAVSQTPKYLVTQMGNDKSIKCEQNLGHDTMYWYKQDSKKFLKIMFSYNNKELIINETVPNRFSPKSPDKAHLNLHINSLELGDSAVYFCASSQAGGGGTEAFFGQGTRLTVV.

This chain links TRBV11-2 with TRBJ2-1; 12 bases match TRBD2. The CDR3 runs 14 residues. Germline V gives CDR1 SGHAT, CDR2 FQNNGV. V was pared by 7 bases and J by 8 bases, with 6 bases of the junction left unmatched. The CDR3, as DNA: TGTGCCAGCAAGCTAGCGGGGGGGCCCCATGAGCAGTTCTTC. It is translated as CASKLAGGPHEQFF.

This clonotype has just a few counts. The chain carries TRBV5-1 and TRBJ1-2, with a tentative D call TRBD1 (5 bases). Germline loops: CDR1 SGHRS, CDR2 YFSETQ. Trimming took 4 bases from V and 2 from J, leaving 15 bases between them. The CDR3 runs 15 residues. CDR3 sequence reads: CASSRSTELNYGYTF. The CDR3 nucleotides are TGCGCCAGCAGCCGTTCGACAGAACTAAACTATGGCTACACCTTC.

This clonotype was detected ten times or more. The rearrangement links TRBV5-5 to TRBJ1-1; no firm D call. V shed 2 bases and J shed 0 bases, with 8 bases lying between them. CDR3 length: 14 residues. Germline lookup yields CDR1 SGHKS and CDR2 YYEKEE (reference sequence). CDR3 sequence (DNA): TGTGCCAGCAGCTTTTCAGGCCTGAACACTGAAGCTTTCTTT. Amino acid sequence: CASSFSGLNTEAFF.

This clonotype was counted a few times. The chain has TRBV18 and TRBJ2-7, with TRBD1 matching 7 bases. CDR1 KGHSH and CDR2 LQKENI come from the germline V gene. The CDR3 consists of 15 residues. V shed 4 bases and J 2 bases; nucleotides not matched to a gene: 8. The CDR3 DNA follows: TGTGCCAGCTCACAGAGCAGGGGGTTCCCCTACGAGCAGTACTTC. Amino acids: CASSQSRGFPYEQYF.

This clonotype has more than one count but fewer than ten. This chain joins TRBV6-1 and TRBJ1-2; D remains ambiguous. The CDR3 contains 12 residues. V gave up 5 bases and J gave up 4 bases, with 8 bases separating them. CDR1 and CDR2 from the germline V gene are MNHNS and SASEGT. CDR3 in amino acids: CASSSSTYGYTF. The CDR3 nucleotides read TGTGCCAGCAGTTCAAGCACCTATGGCTACACCTTC.

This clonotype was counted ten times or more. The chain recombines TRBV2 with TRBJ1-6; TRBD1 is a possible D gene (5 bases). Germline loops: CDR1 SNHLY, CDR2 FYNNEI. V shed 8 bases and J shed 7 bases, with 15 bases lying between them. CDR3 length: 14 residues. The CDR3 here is CASGHRDPNSPLHF. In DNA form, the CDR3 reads TGTGCCAGCGGCCACCGGGACCCGAATTCACCCCTCCACTTT.

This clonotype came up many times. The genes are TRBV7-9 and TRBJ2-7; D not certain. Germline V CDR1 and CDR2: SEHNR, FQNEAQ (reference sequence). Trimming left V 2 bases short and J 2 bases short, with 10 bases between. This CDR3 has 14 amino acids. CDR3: CASSLLGNPYEQYF. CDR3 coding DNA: TGTGCCAGCAGCTTACTGGGCAATCCCTACGAGCAGTACTTC.